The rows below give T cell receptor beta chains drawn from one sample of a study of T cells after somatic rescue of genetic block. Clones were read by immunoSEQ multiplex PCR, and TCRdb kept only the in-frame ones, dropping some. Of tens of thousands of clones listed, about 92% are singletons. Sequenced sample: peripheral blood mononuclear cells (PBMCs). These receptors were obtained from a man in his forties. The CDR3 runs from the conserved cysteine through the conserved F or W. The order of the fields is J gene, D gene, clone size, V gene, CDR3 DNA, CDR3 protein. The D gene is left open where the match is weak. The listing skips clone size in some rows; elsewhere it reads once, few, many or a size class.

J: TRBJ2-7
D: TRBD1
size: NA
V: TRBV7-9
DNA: TGTGCCAGCAGCTTAGGGGGGACAGGGGCCCCCTACGAGCAGTACTTC
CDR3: CASSLGGTGAPYEQYF

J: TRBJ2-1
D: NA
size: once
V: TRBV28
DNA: TGTGCCAGCAGTTTAAGCCGCGGGTCCTACAATGAGCAGTTCTTC
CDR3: CASSLSRGSYNEQFF

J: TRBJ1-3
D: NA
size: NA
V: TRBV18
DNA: TGTGCCAGCTCACCGGACGCGAGCTCTGGAAACACCATATATTTT
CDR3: CASSPDASSGNTIYF

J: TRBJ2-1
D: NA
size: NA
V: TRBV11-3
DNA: TGTGCCAGCAGCTTAGGACAGGACAATGAGCAGTTCTTC
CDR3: CASSLGQDNEQFF

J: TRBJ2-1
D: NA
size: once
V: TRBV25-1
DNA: TGTGCCAGCAGTGAATCACGGGGTAGGGCCTACAATGAGCAGTTCTTC
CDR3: CASSESRGRAYNEQFF

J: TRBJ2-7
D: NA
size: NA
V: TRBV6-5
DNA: TGTGCCAGCAGTTACACAGACGAGCAGTACTTC
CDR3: CASSYTDEQYF

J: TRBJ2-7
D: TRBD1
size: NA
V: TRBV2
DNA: TGTGCCAGCAGTGCTAGTAGACAGGGGGTCGAGCAGTACTTC
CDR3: CASSASRQGVEQYF

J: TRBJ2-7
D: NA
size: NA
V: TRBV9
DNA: TGTGCCAGCAGCCGGGGTATCCCCTACGAGCAGTACTTC
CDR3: CASSRGIPYEQYF

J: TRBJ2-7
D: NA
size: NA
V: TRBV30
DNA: TGTGCCTGGGGATCCTTTGGGTACGAGCAGTACTTC
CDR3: CAWGSFGYEQYF

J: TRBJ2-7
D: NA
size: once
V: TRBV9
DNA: TGTGCCAGCAGCGTAGGACAGGCTTCCTACGAGCAGTACTTC
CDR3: CASSVGQASYEQYF

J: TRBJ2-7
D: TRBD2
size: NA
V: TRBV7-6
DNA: TGTGCCAGCAGCTTGGTCGGGACTAGCGGGAGCATTGAGCAGTACTTC
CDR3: CASSLVGTSGSIEQYF

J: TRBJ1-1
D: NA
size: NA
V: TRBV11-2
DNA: TGTGCCAGCAGCCGTCGTGGGGGGGAGAACACTGAAGCTTTCTTT
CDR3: CASSRRGGENTEAFF

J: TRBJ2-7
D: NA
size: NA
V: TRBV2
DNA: TGTGCCAGCAGTGATGTGGGTCACTCCTACGAGCAGTACTTC
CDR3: CASSDVGHSYEQYF

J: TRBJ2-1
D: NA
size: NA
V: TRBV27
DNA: TGTGCCAGCAGACGTCTGAGTGGGAGTAATGAGCAGTTCTTC
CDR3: CASRRLSGSNEQFF

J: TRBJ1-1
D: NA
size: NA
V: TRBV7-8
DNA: TGTGCCAGCAGCCAAATGACAGTCAACACTGAAGCTTTCTTT
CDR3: CASSQMTVNTEAFF

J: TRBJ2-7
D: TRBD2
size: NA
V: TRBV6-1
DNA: TGTGCCAGCAGTGATGTAGCGGGAGGCAACCGCGAGCAGTACTTC
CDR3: CASSDVAGGNREQYF

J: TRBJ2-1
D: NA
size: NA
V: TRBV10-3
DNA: TGTGCCATCAGTGTGGGAGACGCCGAGCAGTTCTTC
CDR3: CAISVGDAEQFF

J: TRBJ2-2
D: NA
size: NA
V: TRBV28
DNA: TGTGCCATCAGGAGACACGAACCTTTCGGGGAGCTGTTTTTT
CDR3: CAIRRHEPFGELFF

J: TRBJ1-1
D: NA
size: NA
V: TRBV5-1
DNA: TGCGCCAGCAGCCTCAAACAGGGTCCGAGGACTGAAGCTTTCTTT
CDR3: CASSLKQGPRTEAFF

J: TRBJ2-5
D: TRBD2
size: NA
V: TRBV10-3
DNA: TGTGCCATCAGTGGTGGGGCCCCGGGGGGGAACCAAGAGACCCAGTACTTC
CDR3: CAISGGAPGGNQETQYF